A selection of T cell receptor beta chains follows, all from one sample in a study of cytomegalovirus exposure and HLA in healthy donors. TCRdb's copy holds only in-frame clones and misses some; the assay was immunoSEQ multiplex PCR. The profile shows fewer than 120,000 clones, under 85% of them singletons. Input material: PBMCs. These receptors came from a man between 25 and 39 years old in good health and CMV-seropositive. CDR3s include the opening cysteine and the closing phenylalanine or tryptophan. D genes are given only for firm matches. Some rows mark clone size as missing; the rest say once, few, many or name a class of expanded clone.

V gene: TRBV4-1; J gene: TRBJ1-2; D gene: -; clone size: few; CDR3 protein: CASSRDDRSNYGYTF; CDR3 DNA: TGCGCCAGCAGCCGAGACGACAGGTCTAACTATGGCTACACCTTC
V gene: TRBV6-6; J gene: TRBJ2-5; D gene: -; clone size: once; CDR3 protein: CASSYSSRGPGEQYF; CDR3 DNA: TGTGCCAGCAGTTACTCCAGCAGGGGACCAGGGGAGCAGTACTTC
V gene: TRBV25-1; J gene: TRBJ2-7; D gene: -; clone size: -; CDR3 protein: CASSAPGVGYEQYF; CDR3 DNA: TGTGCCAGCAGTGCCCCAGGGGTCGGCTACGAGCAGTACTTC
V gene: TRBV30; J gene: TRBJ1-1; D gene: -; clone size: once; CDR3 protein: CACSQGFGEAFF; CDR3 DNA: TGTGCCTGCTCTCAGGGATTTGGTGAAGCTTTCTTT
V gene: TRBV19; J gene: TRBJ2-1; D gene: TRBD2; clone size: -; CDR3 protein: CASSVLAGGKNEQFF; CDR3 DNA: TGTGCCAGTAGTGTCCTAGCGGGGGGAAAAAATGAGCAGTTCTTC
V gene: TRBV10-2; J gene: TRBJ1-6; D gene: -; clone size: few; CDR3 protein: CASSEFVQSDNSPLHF; CDR3 DNA: TGCGCCAGCAGTGAGTTCGTGCAGTCAGATAATTCACCCCTCCACTTT
V gene: TRBV19; J gene: TRBJ2-3; D gene: TRBD2; clone size: -; CDR3 protein: CASSPSGLDLSSTDTQYF; CDR3 DNA: TGTGCCAGTAGTCCATCGGGACTAGACTTATCCTCCACAGATACGCAGTATTTT
V gene: TRBV18; J gene: TRBJ1-2; D gene: TRBD1; clone size: -; CDR3 protein: CASSLTGGGNYGYTF; CDR3 DNA: TGTGCCAGCTCACTAACAGGGGGCGGTAACTATGGCTACACCTTC
V gene: TRBV29-1; J gene: TRBJ2-3; D gene: -; clone size: -; CDR3 protein: CSVPTVSTDTQYF; CDR3 DNA: TGCAGCGTTCCGACAGTTAGCACAGATACGCAGTATTTT
V gene: TRBV6-1; J gene: TRBJ1-2; D gene: -; clone size: few; CDR3 protein: CASSDADGYYGYTF; CDR3 DNA: TGTGCCAGCAGTGACGCCGACGGGTACTATGGCTACACCTTC
V gene: TRBV30; J gene: TRBJ1-2; D gene: -; clone size: -; CDR3 protein: CAWSPDTRNYGYTF; CDR3 DNA: TGTGCCTGGAGTCCAGACACCCGAAACTATGGCTACACCTTC
V gene: TRBV18; J gene: TRBJ2-1; D gene: -; clone size: -; CDR3 protein: CASSPRSGGSHNEQFF; CDR3 DNA: TGTGCCAGCTCACCAAGATCGGGCGGGTCACACAATGAGCAGTTCTTC
V gene: TRBV19; J gene: TRBJ2-7; D gene: TRBD1; clone size: -; CDR3 protein: CASSLQGASYEQYF; CDR3 DNA: TGTGCCAGTAGTTTACAGGGGGCTTCCTACGAGCAGTACTTC
V gene: TRBV6-6; J gene: TRBJ2-2; D gene: -; clone size: -; CDR3 protein: CASIKGRGNTGELFF; CDR3 DNA: TGTGCCAGCATCAAGGGGCGGGGGAACACCGGGGAGCTGTTTTTT
V gene: TRBV6-1; J gene: TRBJ1-4; D gene: -; clone size: few; CDR3 protein: CASSDRGGNEKLFF; CDR3 DNA: TGTGCCAGCAGTGATCGGGGAGGTAATGAAAAACTGTTTTTT
V gene: TRBV19; J gene: TRBJ1-4; D gene: TRBD1; clone size: few; CDR3 protein: CASSIIQGGEKLFF; CDR3 DNA: TGTGCCAGTAGTATTATACAGGGGGGCGAAAAACTGTTTTTT
V gene: TRBV10-3; J gene: TRBJ2-1; D gene: -; clone size: -; CDR3 protein: CAISEFNNEQFF; CDR3 DNA: TGTGCCATCAGTGAGTTCAACAATGAGCAGTTCTTC
V gene: TRBV6-1; J gene: TRBJ1-1; D gene: -; clone size: -; CDR3 protein: CASSEFTPSNTEAFF; CDR3 DNA: TGTGCCAGCAGTGAATTTACACCTTCGAACACTGAAGCTTTCTTT
V gene: TRBV5-1; J gene: TRBJ2-3; D gene: TRBD2; clone size: -; CDR3 protein: CASRSGGAFGTDTQYF; CDR3 DNA: TGCGCCAGCCGGAGCGGGGGCGCCTTTGGGACAGATACGCAGTATTTT
V gene: TRBV25-1; J gene: TRBJ1-6; D gene: -; clone size: -; CDR3 protein: CASSGQASGSPLHF; CDR3 DNA: TGTGCCAGCAGTGGACAGGCAAGTGGTTCACCCCTCCACTTT
V gene: TRBV7-9; J gene: TRBJ2-7; D gene: TRBD1; clone size: -; CDR3 protein: CASSLLRQGAYEQYF; CDR3 DNA: TGTGCCAGCAGCTTATTGCGCCAGGGGGCCTACGAGCAGTACTTC
V gene: TRBV2; J gene: TRBJ1-2; D gene: TRBD1; clone size: -; CDR3 protein: CASSVGTGYGYTF; CDR3 DNA: TGTGCCAGCAGCGTAGGGACAGGGTATGGCTACACCTTC
V gene: TRBV19; J gene: TRBJ1-4; D gene: -; clone size: few; CDR3 protein: CASNKGEVINEKLFF; CDR3 DNA: TGTGCCAGTAACAAAGGGGAAGTCATTAATGAAAAACTGTTTTTT
V gene: TRBV7-2; J gene: TRBJ2-5; D gene: -; clone size: -; CDR3 protein: CASSLAGGSGRLTQYF; CDR3 DNA: TGTGCCAGCAGCTTAGCCGGGGGTAGCGGACGTTTGACCCAGTACTTC
V gene: TRBV11-2; J gene: TRBJ1-2; D gene: -; clone size: once; CDR3 protein: CASSSPGDANYGYTF; CDR3 DNA: TGTGCCAGCAGCTCCCCAGGGGACGCTAACTATGGCTACACCTTC
V gene: TRBV5-5; J gene: TRBJ2-7; D gene: TRBD1; clone size: -; CDR3 protein: CASSLFLAGGSEQYF; CDR3 DNA: TGTGCCAGCAGCTTGTTTCTGGCAGGGGGCTCGGAGCAGTACTTC
V gene: TRBV27; J gene: TRBJ2-1; D gene: -; clone size: -; CDR3 protein: CASSYFRAGAGDNEQFF; CDR3 DNA: TGTGCCAGCAGTTACTTCCGGGCGGGGGCCGGAGACAATGAGCAGTTCTTC
V gene: TRBV25-1; J gene: TRBJ2-5; D gene: -; clone size: -; CDR3 protein: CASSRGQETQYF; CDR3 DNA: TGTGCCAGCAGTCGGGGCCAAGAGACCCAGTACTTC
V gene: TRBV7-9; J gene: TRBJ2-3; D gene: -; clone size: -; CDR3 protein: CASRTGDTQYF; CDR3 DNA: TGTGCCAGCAGGACGGGAGATACGCAGTATTTT
V gene: TRBV10-2; J gene: TRBJ1-2; D gene: -; clone size: -; CDR3 protein: CASSDRQLYGYTF; CDR3 DNA: TGCGCCAGCAGTGACCGACAGCTCTATGGCTACACCTTC
V gene: TRBV6-1; J gene: TRBJ1-3; D gene: -; clone size: -; CDR3 protein: CASSADSGNTIYF; CDR3 DNA: TGTGCCAGCAGTGCGGACAGTGGAAACACCATATATTTT
V gene: TRBV19; J gene: TRBJ1-5; D gene: TRBD1; clone size: -; CDR3 protein: CASSPGTGFSNQPQHF; CDR3 DNA: TGTGCCAGTAGTCCAGGGACAGGGTTCAGCAATCAGCCCCAGCATTTT
V gene: TRBV19; J gene: TRBJ1-4; D gene: -; clone size: -; CDR3 protein: CASSIVGVTNEKLFF; CDR3 DNA: TGTGCCAGTAGTATAGTAGGGGTCACTAATGAAAAACTGTTTTTT
V gene: TRBV6-5; J gene: TRBJ2-7; D gene: -; clone size: -; CDR3 protein: CASSSQLQTYEQYF; CDR3 DNA: TGTGCCAGCAGTTCCCAATTACAAACCTACGAGCAGTACTTC
V gene: TRBV19; J gene: TRBJ2-1; D gene: -; clone size: few; CDR3 protein: CASSILVGGVHNEQFF; CDR3 DNA: TGTGCCAGTAGTATTCTTGTAGGGGGGGTCCACAATGAGCAGTTCTTC
V gene: TRBV10-2; J gene: TRBJ1-5; D gene: TRBD1; clone size: few; CDR3 protein: CASKSGQKDSNQPQHF; CDR3 DNA: TGCGCCAGCAAGTCGGGACAGAAGGATAGCAATCAGCCCCAGCATTTT
V gene: TRBV19; J gene: TRBJ1-6; D gene: -; clone size: -; CDR3 protein: CASSITASTGSPLHF; CDR3 DNA: TGTGCCAGTAGTATAACAGCTTCAACAGGTTCACCCCTCCACTTT
V gene: TRBV9; J gene: TRBJ2-7; D gene: TRBD1; clone size: -; CDR3 protein: CASSAHPGTGNEQYF; CDR3 DNA: TGTGCCAGCAGCGCCCATCCCGGGACAGGGAACGAGCAGTACTTC
V gene: TRBV13; J gene: TRBJ2-7; D gene: -; clone size: -; CDR3 protein: CASSPGTREQYF; CDR3 DNA: TGTGCCAGCAGCCCCGGGACTCGCGAGCAGTACTTC
V gene: TRBV14; J gene: TRBJ1-2; D gene: TRBD1; clone size: few; CDR3 protein: CASSQVDRGVGYTF; CDR3 DNA: TGTGCCAGCAGCCAAGTTGACAGGGGTGTCGGCTACACCTTC
V gene: TRBV5-5; J gene: TRBJ1-2; D gene: -; clone size: -; CDR3 protein: CASSPGTVLNYGYTF; CDR3 DNA: TGTGCCAGCAGCCCTGGAACAGTCCTTAACTATGGCTACACCTTC
V gene: TRBV19; J gene: TRBJ1-2; D gene: TRBD1; clone size: -; CDR3 protein: CASSIYPPGQGAYGYTF; CDR3 DNA: TGTGCCAGTAGTATCTACCCCCCGGGACAGGGGGCCTATGGCTACACCTTC
V gene: TRBV30; J gene: TRBJ1-1; D gene: -; clone size: -; CDR3 protein: CAGKREGEAFF; CDR3 DNA: TGTGCCGGGAAAAGGGAGGGTGAAGCTTTCTTT
V gene: TRBV6-4; J gene: TRBJ2-5; D gene: -; clone size: -; CDR3 protein: CASSDTPRGPPNF; CDR3 DNA: TGTGCCAGCAGTGACACCCCTAGGGGTCCTCCAAACTTC
V gene: TRBV30; J gene: TRBJ1-1; D gene: -; clone size: -; CDR3 protein: CAWSVSGGTEAFF; CDR3 DNA: TGTGCCTGGAGTGTATCCGGAGGGACTGAAGCTTTCTTT
V gene: TRBV25-1; J gene: TRBJ2-3; D gene: TRBD2; clone size: -; CDR3 protein: CASSGQTSGGASDTQYF; CDR3 DNA: TGTGCCAGCAGTGGCCAGACTAGCGGGGGGGCCTCAGATACGCAGTATTTT
V gene: TRBV11-2; J gene: TRBJ2-5; D gene: -; clone size: -; CDR3 protein: CASSPYGGDAKTQYF; CDR3 DNA: TGTGCCAGCAGCCCTTACGGCGGGGATGCAAAGACCCAGTACTTC
V gene: TRBV27; J gene: TRBJ2-1; D gene: -; clone size: -; CDR3 protein: CASSPNFNEQFF; CDR3 DNA: TGTGCCAGCAGTCCTAACTTCAATGAGCAGTTCTTC
V gene: TRBV30; J gene: TRBJ1-6; D gene: -; clone size: once; CDR3 protein: CAWIPGSRPRDSPLHF; CDR3 DNA: TGTGCCTGGATCCCTGGCTCCCGGCCTCGGGATTCACCCCTCCACTTT
V gene: TRBV5-6; J gene: TRBJ2-1; D gene: -; clone size: few; CDR3 protein: CASSFGSGLNEQFF; CDR3 DNA: TGTGCCAGCAGCTTCGGGTCAGGGTTAAATGAGCAGTTCTTC
V gene: TRBV14; J gene: TRBJ2-3; D gene: TRBD2; clone size: -; CDR3 protein: CASSQDLRGGQDTQYF; CDR3 DNA: TGTGCCAGCAGCCAAGATTTGCGGGGGGGCCAAGATACGCAGTATTTT
V gene: TRBV4-2; J gene: TRBJ2-2; D gene: TRBD2; clone size: -; CDR3 protein: CASSQDPPGLAGGPGELFF; CDR3 DNA: TGTGCCAGCAGCCAAGACCCCCCGGGACTAGCGGGGGGGCCCGGGGAGCTGTTTTTT
V gene: TRBV5-5; J gene: TRBJ2-7; D gene: -; clone size: few; CDR3 protein: CASSFVGGNEQYF; CDR3 DNA: TGTGCCAGCAGCTTTGTGGGAGGTAACGAGCAGTACTTC
V gene: TRBV9; J gene: TRBJ2-1; D gene: TRBD1; clone size: -; CDR3 protein: CASSVAWGDRVSNEQFF; CDR3 DNA: TGTGCCAGCAGCGTAGCTTGGGGAGACAGGGTAAGCAATGAGCAGTTCTTC
V gene: TRBV19; J gene: TRBJ1-5; D gene: -; clone size: -; CDR3 protein: CASSMGGYSNQPQHF; CDR3 DNA: TGTGCCAGTAGTATGGGAGGGTATAGCAATCAGCCCCAGCATTTT
V gene: TRBV7-6; J gene: TRBJ2-4; D gene: TRBD2; clone size: -; CDR3 protein: CASSLGLAGGIAKNIQYF; CDR3 DNA: TGTGCCAGCAGCTTAGGGCTAGCGGGGGGGATAGCCAAAAACATTCAGTACTTC